The 24 T cell receptor beta chains presented below share a single source sample, sequenced in a study of blood T cell repertoires in COVID-19. The data were produced by immunoSEQ multiplex PCR, yet TCRdb's version contains in-frame clones alone and is incomplete. The sample holds 250,000 to 400,000 clones, roughly 89% seen once. The material sequenced was PBMCs or T cells enriched from blood (not recorded which). These TCRs come from a man in his sixties who had recovered from COVID-19.

The chain combines TRBV3-1 (or the pseudogene TRBV3-2) with TRBJ2-5; the match to TRBD2 covers 7 bases. CDR1 is LGHDT, CDR2 YNNKEL, per germline (reference sequence). There are 14 residues in the CDR3. The ends lost 8 bases at V and 4 bases at J; junction bases unmatched: 10. The CDR3 DNA reads TGTGCCAGCGGGGTAGCGGGTCGTCGAGAGACCCAGTACTTC. Its translation: CASGVAGRRETQYF.

The chain carries TRBV18 and TRBJ1-5; 12 nucleotides line up with TRBD1. Germline V lookup: CDR1 KGHSH, CDR2 LQKENI. There are 16 residues in the CDR3. Trimming at V came to 4 bases and at J to 6 bases, leaving 7 bases not matched to a gene. The CDR3 loop is CASSLQGQGAVQPQHF. The CDR3 bases are TGTGCCAGCTCACTCCAGGGACAGGGGGCGGTTCAGCCCCAGCATTTT.

This CDR3 is CASSLIHLNYEQYF. CDR3 in DNA: TGTGCCAGCAGTTTAATACATCTCAACTACGAGCAGTACTTC. V and J are TRBV28 and TRBJ2-7; D gene uncertain. The CDR3 runs to 14 residues. Germline loops: CDR1 MDHEN, CDR2 SYDVKM. Trimming removed 2 bases at V and 3 bases at J, with 11 bases between.

The chain links TRBV27 to TRBJ1-1; maybe TRBD1 (5 bases). Germline V gives CDR1 MNHEY, CDR2 SMNVEV (reference sequence). The germline V and J ends were trimmed by 2 bases and 1 base, with 8 bases remaining between them. The CDR3 has 14 amino acids. The CDR3 DNA is TGTGCCAGCAGTTTAAGGGGCGGGAACACTGAAGCTTTCTTT. Its protein is CASSLRGGNTEAFF.

This chain connects TRBV7-2 to TRBJ1-2, with 8 bases aligning to TRBD1. The ends lost 1 base at V and 2 bases at J; junction bases unmatched: 3. The CDR3 has 15 amino acids. CDR1 and CDR2 (germline): SGHTA, FQGNSA. The CDR3: CASSLGGQANYGYTF. The CDR3, as DNA: TGTGCCAGCAGCTTAGGGGGACAGGCGAACTATGGCTACACCTTC.

V and J are TRBV29-1 and TRBJ2-7; 7 nucleotides align to TRBD1. The germline V gene has CDR1 SQVTM and CDR2 ANQGSEA. V shed 5 bases, J shed 2 bases, and the junction held 12 bases outside the gene matches. The CDR3 totals 15 residues. The CDR3 here is CSVSNKGQAAYEQYF. CDR3 in DNA: TGCAGCGTTTCCAATAAAGGACAGGCCGCCTACGAGCAGTACTTC.

J is TRBJ2-2 and V is TRBV6-5, with D possibly matching TRBD1 (6 bases). Trimming removed 5 bases at V and 6 bases at J, with 16 bases between. Germline V gene sequence: CDR1 MNHEY, CDR2 SVGAGI. There are 15 residues in the CDR3. The CDR3 DNA reads as TGTGCCAGCAGTCGGACAGTTATTGGGGCCGGGGAGCTGTTTTTT. Protein sequence: CASSRTVIGAGELFF.

The chain combines TRBV5-1 with TRBJ1-4; no clear D gene. This CDR3 contains 14 residues. The germline CDR1 and CDR2 sequences are SGHRS and YFSETQ. The V end lost 0 bases, the J end lost 4 bases, and 7 bases lay between the germline ends. CDR3 nucleotides: TGCGCCAGCAGCTTGGGATTCGGTAATGAAAAACTGTTTTTT. This gives the protein CASSLGFGNEKLFF.

The gene calls are TRBV7-2 and TRBJ2-1, with a possible D match to TRBD2 (9 bases). Germline values: CDR1 SGHTA, CDR2 FQGNSA. V was trimmed by 2 bases and J by 9 bases, leaving 23 bases between them. The CDR3 runs 17 residues. The CDR3 loop reads CASSLSRGLAGSSEQFF. Written as DNA, the CDR3 is TGTGCCAGCAGCTTAAGCAGGGGGCTAGCGGGATCCAGTGAGCAGTTCTTC.

The V and J genes are TRBV19 and TRBJ1-5; 7 bases line up with TRBD1. Trimming at V came to 5 bases and at J to 7 bases, leaving 8 bases not matched to a gene. CDR1 LNHDA and CDR2 SQIVND come from the germline V gene (reference sequence). The CDR3 is made up of 14 amino acids. As DNA, the CDR3 is TGTGCCAGTAGTCCGGGACAGCGAAGCCAGCCCCAGCATTTT. Amino acids: CASSPGQRSQPQHF. Drawing the rest from reference TRBV19 and TRBJ1-5, the complete variable domain is DGGITQSPKYLFRKEGQNVTLSCEQNLNHDAMYWYRQDPGQGLRLIYYSQIVNDFQKGDIAEGYSVSREKKESFPLTVTSAQKNPTAFYLCASSPGQRSQPQHFGDGTRLSIL.

In nucleotides, the CDR3 is TGTGCCAGCAGTGAGGGTCCGGGGGGTACGCAGTATTTT. This gives the protein CASSEGPGGTQYF. The genes are TRBV6-1 and TRBJ2-3, with 7 bases lining up with TRBD2. CDR3 size: 13 residues. Germline V gene lookup returns CDR1 MNHNS and CDR2 SASEGT. V lost 3 bases, J lost 8 bases, and 5 bases stayed unmatched.

The count of this clone is one. The CDR3 bases are TGTGCCACCAGCGGGACTTCGTACCAAGAGACCCAGTACTTC. This gives the protein CATSGTSYQETQYF. The rearrangement links TRBV15 to TRBJ2-5; D may be TRBD2 (6 bases). The germline CDR1 and CDR2 sequences are LNHNV and YYDKDF (reference sequence). V was cut by 5 bases and J by 0 bases, with 10 bases left in between. CDR3 length: 14 amino acids.

J is TRBJ2-7 and V is TRBV11-2; 11 nucleotides agree with TRBD2. Germline V CDR1 and CDR2: SGHAT, FQNNGV. The length of the CDR3 is 17 residues. V lost 1 base to trimming and J lost 6 bases; unmatched junction nucleotides: 11. Here the CDR3 DNA reads TGTGCCAGCAGCTTAGCCCTACTTAGCGGGAGGGTGTCCGAGCAGTACTTC. As protein: CASSLALLSGRVSEQYF.

V is TRBV19 and J is TRBJ1-4, with 7 bases identical to TRBD1. This CDR3 contains 16 residues. V lost 7 bases to trimming and J lost 4 bases; unmatched junction nucleotides: 12. From germline, CDR1 is LNHDA and CDR2 SQIVND (reference sequence). CDR3 sequence: CASTGDRVGDNEKLFF. For the CDR3, the DNA is TGTGCCAGTACCGGAGACAGGGTCGGGGATAATGAAAAACTGTTTTTT.

This rearrangement joins TRBV7-2 to TRBJ1-6, with 8 bases aligning to TRBD1. This CDR3 spans 18 amino acids. J gave up 7 bases and V 2 bases, and 13 bases lay outside the gene matches. Per germline, CDR1 SGHTA and CDR2 FQGNSA. The CDR3 here is CASSLWPGGAVRNSPLHF. DNA for the CDR3: TGTGCCAGCAGCTTATGGCCAGGGGGCGCCGTGAGAAATTCACCCCTCCACTTT.

The genes are TRBV18 and TRBJ1-1, with TRBD1 as a possible D gene (6 bases). The CDR3 runs 15 residues. The V and J ends lost 2 bases and 4 bases respectively, with 14 bases between them. The germline CDR1 and CDR2 sequences are KGHSH and LQKENI. The CDR3 DNA reads TGTGCCAGCTCACCATCCTGGGGGGGCGCCACTGAAGCTTTCTTT. Amino acid sequence: CASSPSWGGATEAFF. The variable domain in full, completed from reference TRBV18 and TRBJ1-1, reads NAGVMQNPRHLVRRRGQEARLRCSPMKGHSHVYWYRQLPEEGLKFMVYLQKENIIDESGMPKERFSAEFPKEGPSILRIQQVVRGDSAAYFCASSPSWGGATEAFFGQGTRLTVV.

The V gene is TRBV3-1 (or the pseudogene TRBV3-2), the J gene TRBJ1-3, with a weak D call TRBD1 (6 bases). The CDR3 is 15 residues long. Trimming left V 3 bases short and J 0 bases short, with 9 bases between. Germline CDR1 LGHDT, CDR2 YNNKEL (reference sequence). The CDR3 sequence: CASSHTDSSGNTIYF. CDR3 DNA: TGTGCCAGCAGCCACACGGACAGCTCTGGAAACACCATATATTTT.

The V gene is TRBV30, the J gene TRBJ1-5, with D possibly matching TRBD1 (6 bases). The CDR3 has 13 amino acids. Looked up from germline, CDR1 is GTSNPN and CDR2 is SVGIG (reference sequence). V shed 2 bases and J shed 4 bases, with 9 bases lying between them. In DNA, the CDR3 is TGTGCCTGGAGTCCCCAGGGGAATCAGCCCCAGCATTTT. Translated, it gives CAWSPQGNQPQHF.

The chain carries TRBV9 and TRBJ2-1; 13 bases fit TRBD2. The CDR3 length is 16 residues. Germline CDR1 is SGDLS and CDR2 is YYNGEE. Germline trimming cut 2 bases from V and 7 bases from J; bases unmatched to any gene: 6. In DNA, the CDR3 is TGTGCCAGCAGCGTCGAACTAGCGGGAGGGGGGAATGAGCAGTTCTTC. Its protein is CASSVELAGGGNEQFF.

The gene calls are TRBV27 and TRBJ2-2; 11 nucleotides align to TRBD2. This CDR3 has 14 amino acids. Germline trimming cut 6 bases from V and 6 bases from J; bases unmatched to any gene: 3. The germline CDR1 and CDR2 sequences are MNHEY and SMNVEV (reference sequence). The DNA of the CDR3 is TGTGCCAGCAGCTCGGGACTAGCGGCCGGGGAGCTGTTTTTT. Encoded protein: CASSSGLAAGELFF.

The J gene is TRBJ2-5, the V gene TRBV5-1; 15 bases line up with TRBD2. Trimming at V came to 3 bases and at J to 5 bases, leaving 2 bases not matched to a gene. The germline V gene has CDR1 SGHRS and CDR2 YFSETQ. The CDR3 sequence is 15 residues long. CDR3 DNA: TGCGCCAGCAGCTCGGGACTAGCGGGAGGTGAGACCCAGTACTTC. It codes for CASSSGLAGGETQYF.

This chain uses TRBV29-1 with TRBJ2-1; 8 positions agree with TRBD1. The germline V gene has CDR1 SQVTM and CDR2 ANQGSEA. This CDR3 is 16 amino acids long. V was pared by 4 bases and J by 3 bases, with 11 bases of the junction left unmatched. This CDR3 is CSVVRGWTGNYNEQFF. The CDR3 bases are TGCAGCGTTGTTCGGGGGTGGACAGGGAACTACAATGAGCAGTTCTTC.

In its sample, this clone was seen once. The chain combines TRBV7-3 with TRBJ2-2, with TRBD2 matching 10 bases. With V trimmed by 2 bases and J by 0 bases, 3 bases remained unmatched. Looked up from germline, CDR1 is SGHTA and CDR2 is FQGTGA. The CDR3 loop spans 17 amino acids. CDR3 residues: CASSLLGTSANTGELFF. The CDR3 region has the DNA TGTGCCAGCAGCTTATTAGGGACTAGCGCGAACACCGGGGAGCTGTTTTTT. The entire variable domain, with the rest obtained from reference TRBV7-3 and TRBJ2-2, is as follows: GAGVSQTPSNKVTEKGKYVELRCDPISGHTALYWYRQSLGQGPEFLIYFQGTGAADDSGLPNDRFFAVRPEGSVSTLKIQRTERGDSAVYLCASSLLGTSANTGELFFGEGSRLTVL.

This rearrangement joins TRBV27 to TRBJ2-7; D may be TRBD2 (6 bases). V was clipped by 5 bases and J by 6 bases, with 20 bases between them. Germline loops: CDR1 MNHEY, CDR2 SMNVEV (reference sequence). The CDR3 length is 15 residues. This CDR3 is CASSPPAGPRREQYF. CDR3 bases: TGTGCCAGCAGTCCCCCCGCGGGACCCCGCCGCGAGCAGTACTTC.